This T cell receptor beta chain comes out of a study of low-dose radiotherapy and immunotherapy resistance in tumors. Study-level background: Oral administration of aspirin 300 mg daily occurred for four cycles, commencing at cycle 1 day 1.

CDR3 size: 15 residues. Looked up from germline, CDR1 is DFQATT and CDR2 is SNEGSKA (reference sequence). After removal of 3 bases from V and 1 base from J, the junction contained 2 bases not matched to a gene. TRAV and TRBV primers primed cDNA for both TCRalpha and TCRbeta. For amplifying TCRs, the PCR ran for approximately 18 cycles with Phusion, which was used together with a constant-region primer and the adapter on the V primers. Each CDR3 protein gets one entry after TCRdb re-called the reads with MiXCR. In the table there are some 15,000 distinct CDR3 sequences, less than 55% of which are singletons. Donors received nivolumab, ipilimumab, aspirin, low-dose cyclophosphamide and low-dose radiotherapy.

The chain employs TRBV20-1 and TRBJ1-4, with TRBD1 matching over 10 bases. The TCR originated in a human donor with advanced metastatic prostate, ovarian, gallbladder or colorectal cancer (not recorded which). This table probably holds off-target reads from a library built for another chain. As DNA, the CDR3 is TGCAGTGCTAGGGGGACAGGGGTAACTAATGAAAAACTGTTTTTT. Translating gives CSARGTGVTNEKLFF.